This T cell receptor beta chain emerged from a study of blood T cells in healthy people across ages. Using a J-beta primer mix together with a sample-barcoded 5' primer, a second PCR was run for roughly 6 to 12 cycles. TCRdb reanalysed the 5' RACE reads using MiXCR and keeps one entry per CDR3 protein. The table shows around 1.7 million distinct CDR3 sequences, with about 30% occurring only once. Study findings and constraints: Both higher diversity and more naive CD4+ cells marked long-lived donors when set against aged donors.

With respect to this clonotype: What it binds is not known.

The individuals who served as donors were healthy Caucasians living in Russia, aged roughly 6 to 90. Researchers collected roughly 9.8 milliliters of peripheral blood from every single donor. Extraction yielded at least 5 micrograms of total RNA per sample. V gave up 3 bases and J gave up 1 base, with 3 bases separating them. CDR3 size: 11 residues. Germline CDR1 reads GTSNPN; CDR2 reads SVGIG (reference sequence). The receptor was derived from a young woman in good health. The chain uses TRBV30 and TRBJ1-2; unclear D gene. Sequencing input: blood. DNA for the CDR3: TGTGCCTGGAGAGATAACTATGGCTACACCTTC. Translation: CAWRDNYGYTF.